Listed below are T cell receptor beta chains from one sample, sequenced in a study of identical twins. TCRdb itself ran the 5' RACE reads through MiXCR, one entry per CDR3 protein. The sample includes about 1.7 million distinct CDR3 sequences, around 29% seen only once; the top ten take under 0.35%. Sequencing was done on a sample of cord blood. These receptors originate from a newborn girl in good health. Each CDR3 is given with its conserved first and last residue.

J	V	length	CDR3
TRBJ2-7	TRBV12-3/TRBV12-4	14	CASSKDRPPYEQYF
TRBJ1-1	TRBV10-3	13	CAISESQSCEAFF
TRBJ2-5	TRBV21-1	17	CASSKTGTSGRGETQYF
TRBJ1-2	TRBV20-1	12	CSAPTGAHGYTF
TRBJ2-7	TRBV3-1	16	CASSQGRYRLVYEQYF
TRBJ2-1	TRBV7-2	14	CASSAGVRNNEQFF
TRBJ1-2	TRBV6-1	13	CASGYDREGGYTF
TRBJ1-5	TRBV6-6	12	CASSYENQPQHF
TRBJ2-7	TRBV20-1	16	CSARVSRYNSAYEQYF
TRBJ2-5	TRBV6-2/TRBV6-3	14	CASSGLGVPYDQYF
TRBJ2-5	TRBV20-1	14	CSRRDTGNGETQYF
TRBJ2-3	TRBV4-1	16	CASSPPAVGGTDTQYF
TRBJ1-2	TRBV7-2	12	CASSLDTFGYTF
TRBJ2-1	TRBV5-1	15	CASSPRFAAYNEQFF
TRBJ2-5	TRBV6-5	14	CASSYSMLRETQYF
TRBJ1-6	TRBV20-1	11	CSARDFGTLHF